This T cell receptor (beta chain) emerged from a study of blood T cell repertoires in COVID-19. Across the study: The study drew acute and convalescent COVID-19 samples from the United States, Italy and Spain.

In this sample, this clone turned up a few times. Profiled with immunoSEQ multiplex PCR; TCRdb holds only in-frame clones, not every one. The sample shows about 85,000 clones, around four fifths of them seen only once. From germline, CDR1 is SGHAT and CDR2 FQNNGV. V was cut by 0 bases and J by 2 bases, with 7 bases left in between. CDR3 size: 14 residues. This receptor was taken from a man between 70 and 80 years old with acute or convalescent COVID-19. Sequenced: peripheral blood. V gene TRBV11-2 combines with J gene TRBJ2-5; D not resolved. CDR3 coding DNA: TGTGCCAGCAGCTTAGATAGTACGCAAGAGACCCAGTACTTC. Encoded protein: CASSLDSTQETQYF.